This TCR beta chain was identified in a study of CD8 T cells in acute hepatitis C reinfection. Study observations and caveats: CDR3 sequences shared with other epitopes were rare. One of thirteen outcome-independent public clonotypes used V04-02/J02-02.

Specified time point: naive CD8 control sorted from an acute-time-point sample. A positive HCV RNA or antibody test following a negative test within 24 weeks defined acute primary infection. Germline loops: CDR1 MNHEY, CDR2 SMNVEV (reference sequence). V was trimmed by 0 bases and J by 7 bases, leaving 15 bases between them. The CDR3 has 15 amino acids. TCRdb's table, derived via immunoSEQ multiplex PCR, lists solely in-frame clones and lacks some. The table records 35,000 to 40,000 clones, more than 75% of them present only once. For this clone: Its antigen is currently unknown.

The sample taken for sequencing was naive CD8+ T cells from PBMCs. This clonotype was sampled from a man aged 25 to 40 with chronic hepatitis C. The chain carries TRBV27 and TRBJ1-2; no reliable D call. For the CDR3, the DNA is TGTGCCAGCAGTTTATCGAAATCCGGGATGCGTGGCTACACCTTC. Protein sequence: CASSLSKSGMRGYTF.